One sample yielded the 20 T cell receptor beta chains listed below, sequenced in a study of control samples from healthy donors and cancer patients. Generated by immunoSEQ multiplex PCR, the TCRdb table keeps only in-frame clones and is missing some. Among about 160,000 clones listed, approximately 94% were seen once. Input material: PBMCs. The receptors here all came from a man aged 60-69 years with colorectal cancer.

The chain couples TRBV9 to TRBJ2-1; TRBD1 is a possible D gene (5 bases). Trimming shortened V by 6 bases and J by 4 bases, and 11 bases separated the two germline ends. CDR3 length equals 13 residues. Germline V gives CDR1 SGDLS, CDR2 YYNGEE. DNA for the CDR3: TGTGCCAGCAATAGGGCAGGGTACAATGAGCAGTTCTTC. As protein: CASNRAGYNEQFF.

The table lists this clone with a count of one. The gene calls are TRBV19 and TRBJ1-4; D is possibly TRBD1 (5 bases). Germline CDR1 is LNHDA and CDR2 is SQIVND (reference sequence). Trimming took off 1 base at V and 8 bases at J, with 8 bases between the two ends. The CDR3 extends over 13 amino acids. In DNA form, the CDR3 reads TGTGCCAGTAGTATAGCAGGGTTGGAAAAACTGTTTTTT. Translation: CASSIAGLEKLFF.

The chain is built from TRBV9 and TRBJ2-1; 7 nucleotides agree with TRBD1. V lost 0 bases to trimming and J lost 3 bases; unmatched junction nucleotides: 9. Germline V gene data show CDR1 as SGDLS and CDR2 as YYNGEE. The CDR3 covers 17 residues. The DNA of the CDR3 is TGTGCCAGCAGCGTAGAACCGGGACAGTTAAACTACAATGAGCAGTTCTTC. It is translated as CASSVEPGQLNYNEQFF.

This clone showed up just once. J is TRBJ2-6 and V is TRBV11-2, with D perhaps TRBD2 (5 bases). The length of the CDR3 is 16 residues. Trimming stripped 1 base from V and 2 bases from J, with 9 bases between. Germline loops: CDR1 SGHAT, CDR2 FQNNGV. The CDR3 nucleotides read TGTGCCAGCAGCTTAGTATGGGGAGCTGGGGCCAACGTCCTGACTTTC. It yields the protein CASSLVWGAGANVLTF.

The chain links TRBV19 to TRBJ1-2, with D possibly TRBD1 on 6 matching bases. This CDR3 has 18 amino acids. Trimming left V 3 bases short and J 5 bases short, with 25 bases between. Germline values: CDR1 LNHDA, CDR2 SQIVND (reference sequence). The CDR3 loop is CASSIVSGTSTLFYGYTF. The CDR3 DNA sequence: TGTGCCAGTAGTATCGTTTCCGGGACAAGCACCCTTTTTTATGGCTACACCTTC. The full variable domain, in which reference TRBV19 and TRBJ1-2 provide the parts outside the CDR3, is DGGITQSPKYLFRKEGQNVTLSCEQNLNHDAMYWYRQDPGQGLRLIYYSQIVNDFQKGDIAEGYSVSREKKESFPLTVTSAQKNPTAFYLCASSIVSGTSTLFYGYTFGSGTRLTVV.

On this clone itself: Other DNA sequences within the sample encode an identical CDR3. This chain connects TRBV9 to TRBJ2-3, with a weak D call TRBD1 (6 bases). The V end lost 4 bases, the J end lost 3 bases, and 9 bases lay between the germline ends. The CDR3 has 13 residues. Germline V gene sequence: CDR1 SGDLS, CDR2 YYNGEE. This CDR3 is CASSPQGTDTQYF. The CDR3 DNA is TGTGCCAGCAGCCCCCAGGGGACAGATACGCAGTATTTT. The variable domain in full, completed from reference TRBV9 and TRBJ2-3, reads DSGVTQTPKHLITATGQRVTLRCSPRSGDLSVYWYQQSLDQGLQFLIQYYNGEERAKGNILERFSAQQFPDLHSELNLSSLELGDSALYFCASSPQGTDTQYFGPGTRLTVL.

This clone has more than one count but fewer than ten. The rearrangement joins TRBV19 to TRBJ2-7, with D perhaps matching TRBD1 (6 bases). The CDR3 contains 14 residues. Germline CDR1 is LNHDA and CDR2 is SQIVND (reference sequence). Trimming cost V 5 bases and J 3 bases, with 14 bases left between them. The CDR3 DNA reads as TGTGCCAGTAGTGCCGAGAACAGGGACTACGAGCAGTACTTC. It translates to CASSAENRDYEQYF.

V and J are TRBV5-1 and TRBJ2-5, with TRBD1 matching over 7 bases. The length of the CDR3 is 16 residues. The V segment lost 4 bases and the J segment 2 bases; nucleotides outside the gene matches: 11. CDR1 is SGHRS, CDR2 YFSETQ, per germline. CDR3 sequence: CASSPLLQGSQETQYF. The CDR3 coding sequence is TGCGCCAGCAGCCCCTTATTACAGGGGAGTCAAGAGACCCAGTACTTC. The variable domain in full, completed from reference TRBV5-1 and TRBJ2-5, reads KAGVTQTPRYLIKTRGQQVTLSCSPISGHRSVSWYQQTPGQGLQFLFEYFSETQRNKGNFPGRFSGRQFSNSRSEMNVSTLELGDSALYLCASSPLLQGSQETQYFGPGTRLLVL.

A note on this clone: Other DNA sequences in the same sample also yield this CDR3. This chain joins TRBV6-5 and TRBJ1-2; 9 nucleotides line up with TRBD1. The trim removed 0 bases at V and 4 bases at J, leaving 3 bases unmatched. CDR3 length equals 15 residues. Germline CDR1 and CDR2: MNHEY and SVGAGI. Here the CDR3 DNA reads TGTGCCAGCAGTTACTCCGGGACAGGGTTCTATGGCTACACCTTC. It yields the protein CASSYSGTGFYGYTF.

The chain employs TRBV5-1 and TRBJ2-5, with a weak D call TRBD1 (6 bases). CDR3 length equals 15 residues. Germline CDR1 and CDR2: SGHRS and YFSETQ. V was cut by 2 bases and J by 11 bases, with 22 bases left in between. This CDR3 reads CASSLPGAPQEEQYF. The DNA for the CDR3 is TGCGCCAGCAGCTTACCAGGGGCCCCGCAAGAGGAGCAGTACTTC. Supplemented by reference TRBV5-1 and TRBJ2-5, the full variable domain reads KAGVTQTPRYLIKTRGQQVTLSCSPISGHRSVSWYQQTPGQGLQFLFEYFSETQRNKGNFPGRFSGRQFSNSRSEMNVSTLELGDSALYLCASSLPGAPQEEQYFGPGTRLLVL.

The gene calls are TRBV6-2 or TRBV6-3 and TRBJ1-6; D not resolved. Germline lookup yields CDR1 MNHEY and CDR2 SVGEGT. Trimming removed 2 bases from V and 6 bases from J, with 17 bases in between. The CDR3 is 17 residues long. Here the CDR3 reads CASSYATVVLSNSPLHF. CDR3 sequence (DNA): TGTGCCAGCAGTTACGCCACAGTAGTCCTGAGTAATTCACCCCTCCACTTT.

V usage is TRBV14 and J usage is TRBJ2-7; 10 bases line up with TRBD1. Germline CDR1 is SGHDN and CDR2 is FVKESK. The trim removed 10 bases at V and 2 bases at J, leaving 8 bases unmatched. The CDR3 runs to 14 residues. The CDR3 region is CATGTGVSAYEQYF. CDR3 nucleotide sequence: TGTGCCACCGGGACAGGGGTTAGCGCCTACGAGCAGTACTTC. The full variable domain, in which reference TRBV14 and TRBJ2-7 provide the parts outside the CDR3, is EAGVTQFPSHSVIEKGQTVTLRCDPISGHDNLYWYRRVMGKEIKFLLHFVKESKQDESGMPNNRFLAERTGGTYSTLKVQPAELEDSGVYFCATGTGVSAYEQYFGPGTRLTVT.

The genes are TRBV3-1 (or the pseudogene TRBV3-2) and TRBJ1-1, with D tentatively TRBD1 (5 bases). The germline CDR1 and CDR2 sequences are LGHDT and YNNKEL (reference sequence). This CDR3 comprises 15 residues. V was pared by 1 base and J by 4 bases, with 13 bases between. Written as DNA, the CDR3 is TGTGCCAGCAGCCAAGTAAGTTTGGGGGGCACTGAAGCTTTCTTT. Translated: CASSQVSLGGTEAFF.

The genes are TRBV27 and TRBJ2-7, with TRBD2 matching 7 bases. The CDR3 runs to 16 residues. CDR1 is MNHEY and CDR2 is SMNVEV in the germline V gene (reference sequence). V was pared by 2 bases and J by 3 bases, with 10 bases of the junction left unmatched. CDR3 protein: CASSLRGREWNYEQYF. The CDR3 nucleotides read TGTGCCAGCAGTTTACGGGGGAGGGAGTGGAACTACGAGCAGTACTTC.

This chain links TRBV19 with TRBJ2-3; no clear D gene. The V end lost 3 bases, the J end lost 1 base, and 2 bases lay between the germline ends. The CDR3 is 12 residues long. Per the germline V gene, CDR1 is LNHDA and CDR2 is SQIVND (reference sequence). CDR3 in DNA: TGTGCCAGTAGTATTCGCACAGATACGCAGTATTTT. Translated, it gives CASSIRTDTQYF.

The rearrangement uses TRBV6-5 and TRBJ2-7, with TRBD1 matching over 7 bases. Trimming removed 7 bases from V and 5 bases from J; junction bases left unmatched: 5. The CDR3 extends over 12 amino acids. Per the germline V gene, CDR1 is MNHEY and CDR2 is SVGAGI. The CDR3 region is CASTRTGNEQYF. Here the CDR3 DNA reads TGTGCCAGCACCAGGACAGGCAACGAGCAGTACTTC.

V is TRBV10-2 and J is TRBJ2-3; TRBD1 matches 11 bases. Unmatched junction bases numbered 5, after V lost 7 bases and J lost 2 bases. The CDR3 extends over 15 amino acids. Germline CDR1 is WSHSY and CDR2 is SAAADI. DNA of the CDR3: TGCGCCAGCACGGGGACAGGGGGGGCCACAGATACGCAGTATTTT. This encodes CASTGTGGATDTQYF.

The chain employs TRBV2 and TRBJ2-7; D might be TRBD2 (5 bases). CDR1 is SNHLY and CDR2 is FYNNEI in the germline V gene. The CDR3 extends over 14 amino acids. Trimming took off 3 bases at V and 2 bases at J, with 11 bases between the two ends. In DNA, the CDR3 is TGTGCCAGCAGTGATCGGGGTTCTACCTACGAGCAGTACTTC. The encoded protein is CASSDRGSTYEQYF.

J is TRBJ2-1 and V is TRBV5-6, with 8 bases matching TRBD2. The V gene end was trimmed by 1 base and the J gene end by 4 bases; junction bases not matched to a gene: 7. The CDR3 sequence is 16 residues long. Germline V CDR1 and CDR2: SGHDT, YYEEEE. CDR3 loop: CASSLPSGGSYNEQFF. DNA of the CDR3: TGTGCCAGCAGCTTGCCCAGCGGGGGTTCTTACAATGAGCAGTTCTTC.

The chain is built from TRBV25-1 and TRBJ1-2, with a possible D match to TRBD1 (5 bases). V lost 4 bases and J lost 7, with 19 bases in between. CDR3 size: 15 residues. CDR1 is MGHDK, CDR2 SYGVNS, per germline. The CDR3: CASSGGPSRRFGYTF. The DNA of the CDR3 is TGTGCCAGCAGTGGGGGACCCTCGCGACGATTTGGCTACACCTTC.